The 18 T cell receptor beta chains given below trace back to one sample, sequenced in a study of T cells in Graves' hyperthyroidism and ophthalmopathy. It was RNA transcripts that yielded the amplified TCR beta CDR3 regions. The HTBI primer set served for first-round RT-PCR of the TCR CDR3. MiXCR was run by TCRdb on the multiplex PCR reads, yielding one entry per CDR3 protein. The data contain fewer than 700,000 distinct CDR3 sequences, roughly 18% of them singletons. The specimen was blood. These receptors were collected from a woman younger than 35 with Graves' ophthalmopathy.

The chain is built from TRBV29-1 and TRBJ2-1; the match to TRBD2 covers 7 bases. V lost 0 bases to trimming and J lost 8 bases; unmatched junction nucleotides: 13. Germline V gene lookup returns CDR1 SQVTM and CDR2 ANQGSEA. CDR3 size: 16 residues. In nucleotides, the CDR3 is TGCAGCGTTGAAGATCTTCGAACTAGCGATTTCTATGAGCAGTTCTTC. As protein: CSVEDLRTSDFYEQFF.

This clonotype was seen at least ten times. This chain joins TRBV20-1 and TRBJ2-1; 9 nucleotides align to TRBD2. This CDR3 region has 14 residues. Looked up from germline, CDR1 is DFQATT and CDR2 is SNEGSKA (reference sequence). V was clipped by 0 bases and J by 7 bases; unmatched bases: 4. This CDR3 is CSAREASGANEQFF. The CDR3 nucleotides are TGCAGTGCTAGAGAGGCTAGCGGGGCGAATGAGCAGTTCTTC.

A note on this clonotype: A much larger clone differs by one base, so this may be a read error. The rearrangement joins TRBV27 to TRBJ2-2; 8 nucleotides match TRBD1. The CDR3 runs to 14 residues. Germline V gives CDR1 MNHEY, CDR2 SMNVEV (reference sequence). CDR3 sequence (DNA): TGTGCCAGCAGTTCGACAGGGGTCGCCGGGGAGCTGTCTTTT. Its translation: CASSSTGVAGELSF.

This clonotype has just a few counts. The V gene is TRBV9, the J gene TRBJ2-2, with no clear D. Trimming stripped 4 bases from V and 6 bases from J, with 10 bases between. This CDR3 has 13 amino acids. Germline CDR1 SGDLS, CDR2 YYNGEE. DNA of the CDR3: TGTGCCAGCAGCTCCGGGTCCCCCGGGGAGCTGTTTTTT. Protein: CASSSGSPGELFF.

This clonotype was found many times. The rearrangement uses TRBV10-3 and TRBJ2-5; TRBD2 matches 9 bases. The CDR3 consists of 15 residues. V lost 6 bases and J lost 4; bases outside the gene matches: 9. Germline V gives CDR1 ENHRY, CDR2 SYGVKD. In DNA, the CDR3 is TGTGCCATCAGCACTCCGACTAGCGGTTTAGAGACCCAGTACTTC. Translating it yields CAISTPTSGLETQYF.

In the case of this clonotype: This may be a read error, as it is one base from a much larger clone. V is TRBV29-1 and J is TRBJ2-1; no reliable D call. CDR3 length equals 11 residues. Germline V CDR1 and CDR2: SQVTM, ANQGSEA. V shed 5 bases and J shed 3 bases, with 5 bases lying between them. CDR3 in amino acids: CSVHSYNEQFF. CDR3 DNA: TGCAGCGTTCACAGCTACAATGAGCAGTTCTTC.

This clonotype was counted a single time. One junction end does not reproduce the germline sequence, and a read error may be involved. The J gene is TRBJ2-2, the V gene TRBV4-1, with D tentatively TRBD2 (5 bases). This CDR3 comprises 13 residues. CDR1 and CDR2 (germline): MGHRA, YSYEKL. The CDR3 spells CASSQVKTGELIF. CDR3 DNA sequence: TGCGCCAGCAGCCAAGTTAAGACCGGGGAGCTGATTTTT.

J is TRBJ1-2 and V is TRBV2, with TRBD1 as a possible D gene (5 bases). The CDR3 is made up of 15 amino acids. V lost 5 bases, J lost 12 bases, and 25 bases lay in between. Germline CDR1 and CDR2: SNHLY and FYNNEI. The CDR3, as DNA: TGTGCCAGCAGTCCCGACGGGGGGTCGATGAGAGGCCACACCTTC. As protein: CASSPDGGSMRGHTF. Full variable domain (missing parts from reference TRBV2 and TRBJ1-2): EPEVTQTPSHQVTQMGQEVILRCVPISNHLYFYWYRQILGQKVEFLVSFYNNEISEKSEIFDDQFSVERPDGSNFTLKIRSTKLEDSAMYFCASSPDGGSMRGHTFGSGTRLTVV.

The CDR3 region has the DNA TGCAGTGCTACGGACCTAGCGGGGGGGCCCAATGAGCAGTTCTTC. Protein sequence: CSATDLAGGPNEQFF. The chain links TRBV20-1 to TRBJ2-1; 12 bases fit TRBD2. Germline lookup yields CDR1 DFQATT and CDR2 SNEGSKA (reference sequence). After removal of 4 bases from V and 6 bases from J, the junction contained 7 bases not matched to a gene. CDR3 length: 15 residues.

This clonotype has at least ten counts. The chain employs TRBV20-1 and TRBJ1-1, with unresolved D. Germline lookup yields CDR1 DFQATT and CDR2 SNEGSKA (reference sequence). The V and J ends lost 5 bases and 3 bases respectively, with 10 bases between them. This CDR3 is built from 12 residues. Written as DNA, the CDR3 is TGCAGTGCTGGTGGATTGGACACTGAAGCTTTCTTT. Translated, it gives CSAGGLDTEAFF.

Comment on this clonotype: This may arise from a read error, as a much more abundant clone is one base away. V gene TRBV15 combines with J gene TRBJ1-1; D gene unclear. Germline-derived CDR1 and CDR2 are LNHNV and YYDKDF (reference sequence). The V end was cut by 3 bases, the J end by 6 bases, with 11 bases between. The CDR3 runs to 13 residues. CDR3 sequence (DNA): TGTGCCACCAGCAGGGTGACAAACGCTGAAGCTTTCTTT. Translating gives CATSRVTNAEAFF.

The chain employs TRBV2 and TRBJ1-1, with 7 bases matching TRBD1. Germline assignment: CDR1 SNHLY and CDR2 FYNNEI. The CDR3 runs to 13 residues. Losses at the gene ends were 7 bases for V and 3 bases for J; bases not matched to a gene: 5. CDR3 sequence reads: CASTTDRDTEAFF. CDR3 coding DNA: TGTGCCAGCACTACAGACAGGGACACTGAAGCTTTCTTT.

The chain is built from TRBV5-1 and TRBJ2-3; D call uncertain. V was cut by 6 bases and J by 5 bases, with 10 bases left in between. CDR1 is SGHRS and CDR2 is YFSETQ in the germline V gene. CDR3 length: 12 amino acids. CDR3 amino acids: CASNVQGDTQYF. In DNA form, the CDR3 reads TGCGCCAGCAACGTTCAAGGAGATACGCAGTATTTT.

There are many counts of this clonotype. The chain is built from TRBV28 and TRBJ2-3; weak D call: TRBD1 (6 bases). Germline CDR1 is MDHEN and CDR2 is SYDVKM. This CDR3 comprises 14 residues. The V end was cut by 5 bases, the J end by 4 bases, with 13 bases between. The CDR3 DNA is TGTGCCAGCAGTAGAGGGGGAACGGCAGATACGCAGTATTTT. It yields the protein CASSRGGTADTQYF.

This clonotype turned up a few times. The gene calls are TRBV7-9 and TRBJ1-2; TRBD1 agrees at 11 bases. V lost 2 bases to trimming and J lost 4 bases; unmatched junction nucleotides: 6. The CDR3 loop spans 16 amino acids. Germline loops: CDR1 SEHNR, CDR2 FQNEAQ (reference sequence). The CDR3 sequence: CASSLPRTGGIYGYTF. In DNA, the CDR3 is TGTGCCAGCAGCTTACCCCGGACAGGGGGCATCTATGGCTACACCTTC.

In regard to this clonotype: One end of the junction does not line up with germline, which may come from a read error. The J gene is TRBJ1-5, the V gene TRBV7-7, with a tentative D call TRBD1 (5 bases). This CDR3 region has 13 residues. The germline V gene encodes CDR1 SSHAT and CDR2 FNYEAQ (reference sequence). The CDR3 DNA follows: TGTGCTAGCATATTACAGGGCAATCAGCCCCAGCATTTT. Amino acid sequence: CASILQGNQPQHF.

This chain uses TRBV6-1 with TRBJ2-2; 7 nucleotides align to TRBD1. Germline CDR1 is MNHNS and CDR2 is SASEGT. With V trimmed by 7 bases and J by 6 bases, 11 bases remained unmatched. This CDR3 is built from 15 residues. CDR3 sequence: CASIDREDSAGELFF. The DNA for the CDR3 is TGTGCCAGCATTGACAGGGAAGACTCCGCCGGGGAGCTGTTTTTT.

A few counts support this clonotype. The V gene is TRBV20-1, the J gene TRBJ2-1, with D perhaps TRBD1 (6 bases). CDR3 length equals 23 residues. Germline CDR1 is DFQATT and CDR2 is SNEGSKA (reference sequence). The V end lost 1 base, the J end lost 1 base, and 35 bases lay between the germline ends. The chain's CDR3 is CSARGAPQELHSGAQGSYNEQFF. In DNA form, the CDR3 reads TGCAGTGCTAGAGGAGCCCCCCAGGAACTTCACTCAGGGGCTCAAGGGTCCTACAATGAGCAGTTCTTC.